Below are 19 T cell receptor beta chains sequenced from a single sample in a study of molecular identifiers for immune sequencing clone quantification (dated by TCRdb to the late 2010s). Libraries were made using PCR. Instrument used: NextSeq 500. TCRdb cleaned the public reads at Q25 with fastp, built clones with MiXCR and kept in-frame beta chains. Every CDR3 protein is listed once, alongside the most common genes and DNA of its rows. The sample data list over 90,000 distinct CDR3 sequences, and under 40% of these were observed just once. The ten largest make up about 9.1% of the sample. The material sequenced was naive CD8+ T cells from blood, with Jurkat cell RNA spiked in. The sample's cell subset or site, from its label and the paper: FACS-sorted CD8+CD4-CCR7+CD45RA+ naive T cells. Every receptor here comes from a human donor in good health. Some libraries in this study had Jurkat cell RNA spiked in.

There are a few counts of this clonotype. V gene TRBV5-1 combines with J gene TRBJ1-1; 7 nucleotides line up with TRBD1. Per germline, CDR1 SGHRS and CDR2 YFSETQ. V lost 0 bases and J lost 4; bases outside the gene matches: 6. This CDR3 contains 15 residues. The CDR3 coding sequence is TGCGCCAGCAGCTTGGTAGGACAGGCCCCCACTGAAGCTTTCTTT. Protein: CASSLVGQAPTEAFF.

The sample holds many counts of this clonotype. The gene calls are TRBV2 and TRBJ1-1; D is undetermined. Germline V gene sequence: CDR1 SNHLY, CDR2 FYNNEI. Trimming removed 0 bases from V and 8 bases from J, with 7 bases in between. The CDR3 consists of 12 residues. DNA of the CDR3: TGTGCCAGCAGTGAAGCGCTTGCGGAAGCTTTCTTT. Translation: CASSEALAEAFF.

The gene calls are TRBV6-6 and TRBJ2-7, with no clear D. Trimming took off 6 bases at V and 1 base at J, with 4 bases between the two ends. This CDR3 is built from 11 residues. Germline CDR1 MNHNY, CDR2 SVGAGI (reference sequence). This CDR3 reads CASRYSYEQYF. The CDR3, as DNA: TGTGCCAGCAGATATTCCTACGAGCAGTACTTC.

The V call is TRBV27, the J call TRBJ2-3; 8 bases match TRBD2. The CDR3 length is 15 residues. With V trimmed by 3 bases and J by 4 bases, 6 bases remained unmatched. CDR1 is MNHEY and CDR2 is SMNVEV in the germline V gene (reference sequence). The CDR3 sequence is CASSFAGGGADTQYF. CDR3 bases: TGTGCCAGCAGTTTTGCGGGAGGCGGGGCAGATACGCAGTATTTT.

V usage is TRBV27 and J usage is TRBJ1-1, with a tentative D call TRBD1 (6 bases). Trimming took off 6 bases at V and 7 bases at J, with 12 bases between the two ends. CDR1 is MNHEY, CDR2 SMNVEV, per germline (reference sequence). This CDR3 is built from 12 residues. The CDR3 loop is CASRFGGHEAFF. The CDR3 coding sequence is TGTGCCAGCAGATTTGGGGGGCATGAAGCTTTCTTT.

In this sample, this clonotype turned up once. This rearrangement joins TRBV6-5 to TRBJ2-5; D might be TRBD1 (6 bases). The CDR3 is made up of 14 amino acids. Germline V CDR1 and CDR2: MNHEY, SVGAGI. Trimming removed 10 bases at V and 7 bases at J, with 22 bases between. CDR3 DNA sequence: TGTGCCACAAGCACCCAGGGGACAACAGCGACCCAGTACTTC. Protein: CATSTQGTTATQYF.

The chain combines TRBV27 with TRBJ2-7; D gene unclear. Germline CDR1 and CDR2: MNHEY and SMNVEV (reference sequence). Trimming removed 3 bases at V and 13 bases at J, with 13 bases between. The CDR3 totals 11 residues. The CDR3 DNA follows: TGTGCCAGCAGTTTGATAGGCCGCCTCTACTTC. This encodes CASSLIGRLYF.

V and J are TRBV28 and TRBJ1-1; no clear D gene. Germline-derived CDR1 and CDR2 are MDHEN and SYDVKM. Trimming took 4 bases from V and 6 from J, leaving 18 bases between them. CDR3 length: 15 amino acids. The CDR3: CASSSYPRGVPEAFF. Written as DNA, the CDR3 is TGTGCCAGCAGTTCTTACCCCCGGGGAGTCCCTGAAGCTTTCTTT.

The J gene is TRBJ2-5, the V gene TRBV12-3 or TRBV12-4; possibly TRBD2 for D (6 bases). Trimming took off 7 bases at V and 2 bases at J, with 14 bases between the two ends. The CDR3 is 14 amino acids. CDR3 residues: CASTSGVWQETQYF. The CDR3 DNA follows: TGTGCCAGCACCTCGGGAGTTTGGCAAGAGACCCAGTACTTC.

V usage is TRBV5-6 and J usage is TRBJ2-1; D not certain. Germline CDR1 reads SGHDT; CDR2 reads YYEEEE. The CDR3 consists of 11 residues. V shed 3 bases and J shed 8 bases, with 6 bases lying between them. In nucleotides, the CDR3 is TGTGCCAGCAGCTCGTATTATGAGCAGTTCTTC. Amino acid sequence: CASSSYYEQFF.

This clonotype was detected a few times. This chain links TRBV6-2 or TRBV6-3 with TRBJ2-3; TRBD2 matches at 15 bases. This CDR3 is built from 16 residues. Germline CDR1 reads MNHEY; CDR2 reads SVGEGT. V was clipped by 2 bases and J by 9 bases; unmatched bases: 6. The CDR3 sequence: CASSYPGLAGGPTQYF. The CDR3 DNA sequence: TGTGCCAGCAGTTACCCGGGACTAGCGGGAGGCCCCACGCAGTATTTT.

This clonotype was found many times. V and J are TRBV7-8 and TRBJ2-3, with a weak D call TRBD2 (5 bases). V dropped 5 bases and J dropped 0 bases, with 12 bases sitting between them. The CDR3 is 15 residues long. Per germline, CDR1 SGHVS and CDR2 FQNEAQ. The chain's CDR3 is CASSGKRFSTDTQYF. CDR3 nucleotides: TGTGCCAGCAGCGGGAAGCGGTTTAGCACAGATACGCAGTATTTT.

DNA for the CDR3: TGTGCCAGCGAGGGGACCGCAGGGTTCCAAGAGACCCAGTACTTC. Translating it yields CASEGTAGFQETQYF. The genes are TRBV6-6 and TRBJ2-5; either TRBD1 or TRBD2 may supply D (5 bases each). The CDR3 has 15 residues. Germline V CDR1 and CDR2: MNHNY, SVGAGI (reference sequence). V lost 8 bases and J 1 base, leaving 17 bases between the germline ends.

This clonotype has only a few counts. The chain uses TRBV28 and TRBJ2-1; TRBD2 aligns across 8 bases. The CDR3 is made up of 14 amino acids. Germline-derived CDR1 and CDR2 are MDHEN and SYDVKM. After removal of 6 bases from V and 7 bases from J, the junction contained 8 bases not matched to a gene. Here the CDR3 reads CASRTAGDRNEQFF. The CDR3 nucleotides are TGTGCCAGCAGAACAGCGGGAGATCGAAATGAGCAGTTCTTC.

The chain has TRBV24-1 and TRBJ2-3; D possibly matches TRBD1 or TRBD2 (5 bases each). This CDR3 has 15 residues. V gave up 4 bases and J gave up 1 base, with 11 bases separating them. Per the germline V gene, CDR1 is KGHDR and CDR2 is SFDVKD. CDR3 region: CATSDPVGGTDTQYF. The CDR3 coding sequence is TGTGCCACCAGTGACCCAGTGGGGGGCACAGATACGCAGTATTTT.

On this clonotype: This clone may be a read error of a much larger clone one base away. This chain connects TRBV28 to TRBJ1-5; D call uncertain. The CDR3 is 16 residues long. Germline V gene sequence: CDR1 MDHEN, CDR2 SYDVKM. This CDR3 is CSSAPGPVNSNQPQHF. DNA for the CDR3: TGTTCCAGCGCTCCAGGACCGGTTAATAGCAATCAGCCCCAGCATTTT.

This clonotype was detected a few times. The rearrangement joins TRBV3-1 to TRBJ2-2; 11 positions agree with TRBD2. There are 19 residues in the CDR3. Germline V gene sequence: CDR1 LGHDT, CDR2 YNNKEL (reference sequence). Trimming took 0 bases from V and 4 from J; bases not matched to a gene: 10. The CDR3 DNA reads TGTGCCAGCAGCCAAGATCTGGCTAGCGGGAGGCCCGGCACCGGGGAGCTGTTTTTT. The encoded protein is CASSQDLASGRPGTGELFF.

This clonotype was seen repeatedly, ten times or more. This chain joins TRBV28 and TRBJ2-7; D unclear. CDR1 is MDHEN, CDR2 SYDVKM, per germline. V lost 5 bases to trimming and J lost 7 bases, with 15 bases between them. The CDR3 totals 13 residues. The CDR3 here is CASSSVSSGEQYF. CDR3 sequence (DNA): TGTGCCAGCAGTAGCGTCTCCTCCGGGGAGCAGTACTTC.

Points on this clonotype: A read error may account for a junction end that differs from germline. The chain joins TRBV15 to TRBJ1-2; D not certain. The CDR3 length is 13 residues. Germline-derived CDR1 and CDR2 are LNHNV and YYDKDF (reference sequence). In DNA, the CDR3 is TGTGCCATCAGCACGCCGCTGTGGGGTGGCTACACCTTC. Its protein is CAISTPLWGGYTF.